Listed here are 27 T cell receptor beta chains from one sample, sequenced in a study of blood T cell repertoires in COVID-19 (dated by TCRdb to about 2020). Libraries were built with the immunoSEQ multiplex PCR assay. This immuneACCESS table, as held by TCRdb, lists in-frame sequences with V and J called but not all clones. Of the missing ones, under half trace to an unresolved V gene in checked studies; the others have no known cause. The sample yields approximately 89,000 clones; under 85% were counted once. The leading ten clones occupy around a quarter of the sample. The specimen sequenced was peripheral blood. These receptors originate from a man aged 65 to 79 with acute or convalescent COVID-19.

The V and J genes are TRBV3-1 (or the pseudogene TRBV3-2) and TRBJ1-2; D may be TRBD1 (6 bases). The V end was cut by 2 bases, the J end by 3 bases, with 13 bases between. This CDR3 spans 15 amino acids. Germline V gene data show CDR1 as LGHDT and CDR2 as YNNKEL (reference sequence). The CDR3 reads CASSQHWDTYYGYTF. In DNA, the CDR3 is TGTGCCAGCAGCCAACATTGGGACACCTACTATGGCTACACCTTC.

The CDR3 reads CASRLGQTNQPQHF. The CDR3 DNA reads as TGTGCCAGCAGACTGGGACAGACCAATCAGCCCCAGCATTTT. V and J are TRBV7-2 and TRBJ1-5; 7 nucleotides agree with TRBD1. This CDR3 region has 14 residues. CDR1 is SGHTA and CDR2 is FQGNSA in the germline V gene. Losses at the gene ends were 6 bases for V and 3 bases for J; bases not matched to a gene: 5.

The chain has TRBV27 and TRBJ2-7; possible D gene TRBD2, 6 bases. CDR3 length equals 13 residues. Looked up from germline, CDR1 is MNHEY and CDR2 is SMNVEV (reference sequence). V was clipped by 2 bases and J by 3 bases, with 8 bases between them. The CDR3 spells CASSLGGLYEQYF. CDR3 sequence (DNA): TGTGCCAGCAGTTTAGGGGGACTCTACGAGCAGTACTTC.

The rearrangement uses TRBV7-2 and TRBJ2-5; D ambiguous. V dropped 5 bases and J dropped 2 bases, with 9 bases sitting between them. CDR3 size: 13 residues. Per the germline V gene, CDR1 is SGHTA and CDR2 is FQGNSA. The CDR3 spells CASSPSLQETQYF. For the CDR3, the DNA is TGTGCCAGCAGCCCCAGTTTGCAAGAGACCCAGTACTTC.

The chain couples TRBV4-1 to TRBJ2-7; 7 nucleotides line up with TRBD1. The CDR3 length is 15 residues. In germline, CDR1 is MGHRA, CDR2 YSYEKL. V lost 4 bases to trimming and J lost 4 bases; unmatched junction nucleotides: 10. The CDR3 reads CASSLQRGQMYEQYF. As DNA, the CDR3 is TGCGCCAGCAGCCTCCAAAGGGGGCAGATGTACGAGCAGTACTTC.

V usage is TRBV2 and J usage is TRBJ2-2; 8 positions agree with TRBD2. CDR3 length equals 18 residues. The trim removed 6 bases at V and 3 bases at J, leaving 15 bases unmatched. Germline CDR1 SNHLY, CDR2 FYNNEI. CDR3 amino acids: CASRLAGPSRAYTGELFF. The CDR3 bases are TGTGCCAGCAGATTAGCGGGACCGTCGAGGGCCTACACCGGGGAGCTGTTTTTT.

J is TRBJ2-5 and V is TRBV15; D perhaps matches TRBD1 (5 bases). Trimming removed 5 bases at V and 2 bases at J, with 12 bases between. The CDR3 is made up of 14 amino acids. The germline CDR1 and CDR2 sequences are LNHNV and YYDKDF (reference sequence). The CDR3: CATSGAFRQETQYF. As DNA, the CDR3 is TGTGCCACCAGCGGGGCGTTCAGACAAGAGACCCAGTACTTC.

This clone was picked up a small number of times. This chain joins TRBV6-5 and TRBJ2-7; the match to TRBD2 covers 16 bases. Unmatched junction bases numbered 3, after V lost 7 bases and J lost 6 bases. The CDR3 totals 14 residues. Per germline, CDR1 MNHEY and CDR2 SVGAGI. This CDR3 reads CASKGTSGRGEQYF. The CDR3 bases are TGTGCCAGCAAAGGGACTAGCGGGAGGGGCGAGCAGTACTTC.

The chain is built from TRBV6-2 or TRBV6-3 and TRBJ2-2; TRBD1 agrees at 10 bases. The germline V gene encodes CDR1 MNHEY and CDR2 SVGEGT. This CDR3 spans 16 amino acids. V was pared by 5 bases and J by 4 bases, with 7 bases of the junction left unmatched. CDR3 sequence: CASSKWTGGSTGELFF. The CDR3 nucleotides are TGTGCCAGCAGTAAGTGGACAGGGGGTAGCACCGGGGAGCTGTTTTTT.

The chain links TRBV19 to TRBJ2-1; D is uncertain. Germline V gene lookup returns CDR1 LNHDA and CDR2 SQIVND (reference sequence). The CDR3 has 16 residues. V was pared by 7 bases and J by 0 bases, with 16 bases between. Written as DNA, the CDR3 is TGTGCCAGTACCCCTTTTAGCAATCCCTCCTACAATGAGCAGTTCTTC. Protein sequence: CASTPFSNPSYNEQFF. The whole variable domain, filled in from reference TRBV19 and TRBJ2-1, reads DGGITQSPKYLFRKEGQNVTLSCEQNLNHDAMYWYRQDPGQGLRLIYYSQIVNDFQKGDIAEGYSVSREKKESFPLTVTSAQKNPTAFYLCASTPFSNPSYNEQFFGPGTRLTVL.

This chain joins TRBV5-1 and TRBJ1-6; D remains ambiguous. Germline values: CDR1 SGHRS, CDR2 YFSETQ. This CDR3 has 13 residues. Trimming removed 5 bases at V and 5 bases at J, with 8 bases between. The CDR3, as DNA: TGCGCCAGCAGGGTACCGGATAATTCACCCCTCCACTTT. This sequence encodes CASRVPDNSPLHF.

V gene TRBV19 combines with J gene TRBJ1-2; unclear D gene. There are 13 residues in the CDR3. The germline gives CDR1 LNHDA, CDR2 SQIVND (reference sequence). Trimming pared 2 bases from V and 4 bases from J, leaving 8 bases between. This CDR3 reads CASSIQRFYGYTF. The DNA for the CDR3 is TGTGCCAGTAGTATACAACGGTTCTATGGCTACACCTTC.

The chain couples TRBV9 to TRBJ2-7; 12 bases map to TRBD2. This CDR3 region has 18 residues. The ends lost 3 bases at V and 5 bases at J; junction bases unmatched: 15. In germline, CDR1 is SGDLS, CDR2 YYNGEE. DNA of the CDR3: TGTGCCAGCAGCGCAACCCTAGCGGGAGGGGAGTCTTACCACGAGCAGTACTTC. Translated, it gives CASSATLAGGESYHEQYF.

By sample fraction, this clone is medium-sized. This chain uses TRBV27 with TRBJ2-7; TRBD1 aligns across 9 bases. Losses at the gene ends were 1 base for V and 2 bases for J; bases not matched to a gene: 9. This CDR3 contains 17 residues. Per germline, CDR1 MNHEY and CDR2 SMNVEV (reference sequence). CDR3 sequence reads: CASSLYPPQGATYEQYF. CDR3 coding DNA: TGTGCCAGCAGTTTATATCCTCCACAGGGGGCGACCTACGAGCAGTACTTC.

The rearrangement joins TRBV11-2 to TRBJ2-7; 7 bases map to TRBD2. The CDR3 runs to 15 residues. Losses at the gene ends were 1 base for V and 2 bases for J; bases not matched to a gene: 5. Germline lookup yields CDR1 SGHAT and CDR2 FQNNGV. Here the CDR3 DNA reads TGTGCCAGCAGCTTAGCGGGACTACGACCCTACGAGCAGTACTTC. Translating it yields CASSLAGLRPYEQYF.

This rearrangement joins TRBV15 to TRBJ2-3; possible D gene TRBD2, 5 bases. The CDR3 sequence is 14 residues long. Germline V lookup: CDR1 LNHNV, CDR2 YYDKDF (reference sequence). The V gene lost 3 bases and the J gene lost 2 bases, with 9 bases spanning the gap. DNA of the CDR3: TGTGCCACCAGCAGGAGGGTACCCACAGATACGCAGTATTTT. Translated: CATSRRVPTDTQYF.

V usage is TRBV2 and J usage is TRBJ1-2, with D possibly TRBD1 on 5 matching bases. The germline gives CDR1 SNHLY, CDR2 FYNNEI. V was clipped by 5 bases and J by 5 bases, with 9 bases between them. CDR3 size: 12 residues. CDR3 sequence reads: CASSSTEYGYTF. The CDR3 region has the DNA TGTGCCAGCAGTTCGACAGAGTATGGCTACACCTTC.

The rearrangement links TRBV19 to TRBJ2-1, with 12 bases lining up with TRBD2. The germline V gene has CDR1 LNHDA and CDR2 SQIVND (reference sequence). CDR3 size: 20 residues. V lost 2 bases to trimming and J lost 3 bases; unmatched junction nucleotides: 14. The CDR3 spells CASSIPRTSGTAVYYNEQFF. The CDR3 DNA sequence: TGTGCCAGTAGTATACCGAGGACTAGCGGGACCGCCGTTTACTACAATGAGCAGTTCTTC.

The CDR3 protein is CASSDPGGVTQETQYF. The CDR3 DNA reads as TGTGCCAGCAGTGACCCCGGGGGGGTTACACAAGAGACCCAGTACTTC. The rearrangement links TRBV28 to TRBJ2-5; 8 bases line up with TRBD2. The CDR3 sequence is 16 residues long. CDR1 is MDHEN and CDR2 is SYDVKM in the germline V gene. Germline trimming cut 5 bases from V and 2 bases from J; bases unmatched to any gene: 10.

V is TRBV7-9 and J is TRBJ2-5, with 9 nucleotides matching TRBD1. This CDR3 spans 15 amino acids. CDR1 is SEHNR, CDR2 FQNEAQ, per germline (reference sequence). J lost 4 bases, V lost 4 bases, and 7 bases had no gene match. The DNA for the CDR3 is TGTGCCAGCAGCTACTCACAGGGGGCGCGAGAGACCCAGTACTTC. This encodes CASSYSQGARETQYF.

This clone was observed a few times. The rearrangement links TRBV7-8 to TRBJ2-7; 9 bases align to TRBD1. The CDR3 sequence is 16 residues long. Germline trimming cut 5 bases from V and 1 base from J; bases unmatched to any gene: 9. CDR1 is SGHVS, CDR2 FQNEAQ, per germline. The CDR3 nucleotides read TGTGCCAGCAGCGTACTGGGGACAGGGACGTCCTACGAGCAGTACTTC. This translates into CASSVLGTGTSYEQYF.

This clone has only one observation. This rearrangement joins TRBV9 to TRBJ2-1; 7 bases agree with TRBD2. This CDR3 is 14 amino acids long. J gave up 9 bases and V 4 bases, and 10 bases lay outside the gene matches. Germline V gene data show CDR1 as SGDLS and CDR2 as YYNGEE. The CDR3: CASSLSPGGSEQFF. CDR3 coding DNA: TGTGCCAGCAGCCTCTCCCCCGGGGGGAGTGAGCAGTTCTTC.

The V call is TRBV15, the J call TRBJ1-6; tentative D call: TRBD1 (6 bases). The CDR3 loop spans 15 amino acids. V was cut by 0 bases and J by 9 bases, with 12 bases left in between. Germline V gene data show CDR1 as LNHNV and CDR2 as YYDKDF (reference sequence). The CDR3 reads CATSRDTGLGSPLHF. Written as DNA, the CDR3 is TGTGCCACCAGCAGAGATACAGGGCTTGGTTCACCCCTCCACTTT.

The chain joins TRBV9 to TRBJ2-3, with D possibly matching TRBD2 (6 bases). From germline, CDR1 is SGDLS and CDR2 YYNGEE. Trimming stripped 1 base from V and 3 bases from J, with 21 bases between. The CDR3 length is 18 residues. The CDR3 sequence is CASSVRPQETSVTDTQYF. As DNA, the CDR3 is TGTGCCAGCAGCGTACGCCCCCAAGAGACTAGTGTGACAGATACGCAGTATTTT.

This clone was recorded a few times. For the CDR3, the DNA is TGTGCCAGTAGAAGCCCCCACCACGAAGGGGATAATTCACCCCTCCACTTT. This codes for CASRSPHHEGDNSPLHF. The genes are TRBV19 and TRBJ1-6; tentatively, D is TRBD1 (5 bases). The V end was cut by 6 bases, the J end by 5 bases, with 20 bases between. The V gene's germline CDR1 is LNHDA and CDR2 SQIVND (reference sequence). This CDR3 is built from 17 residues.

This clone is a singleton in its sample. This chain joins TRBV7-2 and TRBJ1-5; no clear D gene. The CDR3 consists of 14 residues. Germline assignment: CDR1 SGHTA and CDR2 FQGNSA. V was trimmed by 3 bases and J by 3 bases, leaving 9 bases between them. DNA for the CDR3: TGTGCCAGCAGCTTCGGCAGGCTCAATCAGCCCCAGCATTTT. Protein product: CASSFGRLNQPQHF.

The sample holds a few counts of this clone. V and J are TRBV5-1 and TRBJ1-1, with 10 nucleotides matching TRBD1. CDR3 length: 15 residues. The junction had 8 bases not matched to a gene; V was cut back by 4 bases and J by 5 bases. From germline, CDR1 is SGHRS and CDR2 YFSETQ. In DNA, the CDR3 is TGCGCCAGCAGCGGGACAGGGGATTCAAGGACTGAAGCTTTCTTT. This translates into CASSGTGDSRTEAFF. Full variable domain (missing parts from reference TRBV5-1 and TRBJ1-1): KAGVTQTPRYLIKTRGQQVTLSCSPISGHRSVSWYQQTPGQGLQFLFEYFSETQRNKGNFPGRFSGRQFSNSRSEMNVSTLELGDSALYLCASSGTGDSRTEAFFGQGTRLTVV.